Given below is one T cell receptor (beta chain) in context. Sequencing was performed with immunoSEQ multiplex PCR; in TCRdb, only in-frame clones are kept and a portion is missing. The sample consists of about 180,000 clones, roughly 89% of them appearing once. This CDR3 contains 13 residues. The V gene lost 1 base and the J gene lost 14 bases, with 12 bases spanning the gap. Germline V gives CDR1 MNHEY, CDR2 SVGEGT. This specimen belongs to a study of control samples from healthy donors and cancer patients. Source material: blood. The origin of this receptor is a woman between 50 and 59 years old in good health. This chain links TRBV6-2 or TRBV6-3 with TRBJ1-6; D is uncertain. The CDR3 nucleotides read TGTGCCAGCAGTTACTTGTCAGACATAGCCCTCCACTTT. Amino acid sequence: CASSYLSDIALHF.